Following are 5 T cell receptor beta chains from one sample sequenced in a study of blood T cell repertoires in COVID-19. TCRdb's table, derived via immunoSEQ multiplex PCR, lists solely in-frame clones and lacks some. The data show fewer than 110,000 clones, 87% seen once. Material for sequencing was peripheral blood. Receptors were obtained from a human donor in a cohort sampled during active COVID-19.

This sequence joins TRBV20-1 and TRBJ2-5; 16 bases align to TRBD2. The CDR3 has 19 residues. The J segment lost 5 bases and the V segment lost 3 bases, leaving 15 bases of the junction unmatched. CDR1 DFQATT and CDR2 SNEGSKA come from the germline V gene (reference sequence). CDR3 bases: TGCAGTGCTAGTGGAACTGTGGGACTAGCGGGAGGGATACGGGAGACCCAGTACTTC. Its protein is CSASGTVGLAGGIRETQYF.

CDR3 DNA sequence: TGTGCCGGAAAAGGGGGACAGTGGGGCACAGATACGCAGTATTTT. Translating gives CAGKGGQWGTDTQYF. V and J are TRBV2 and TRBJ2-3; 7 nucleotides align to TRBD1. The CDR3 is made up of 15 amino acids. Germline CDR1 reads SNHLY; CDR2 reads FYNNEI. Trimming removed 11 bases from V and 1 base from J; junction bases left unmatched: 12.

The gene calls are TRBV7-9 and TRBJ2-3; D is ambiguous. Germline V gene data show CDR1 as SEHNR and CDR2 as FQNEAQ (reference sequence). V was cut by 4 bases and J by 3 bases, with 5 bases left in between. The CDR3 runs to 12 residues. The CDR3 DNA sequence: TGTGCCAGCAGCTCCGTAACAGATACGCAGTATTTT. Translated: CASSSVTDTQYF.

The chain joins TRBV9 to TRBJ1-3; D remains ambiguous. This CDR3 region has 13 residues. Trimming shortened V by 4 bases and J by 0 bases, and 5 bases separated the two germline ends. Germline CDR1 and CDR2: SGDLS and YYNGEE. The CDR3 sequence: CASSPGSGNTIYF. CDR3 nucleotides: TGTGCCAGCAGCCCGGGCTCTGGAAACACCATATATTTT. The complete variable domain, with remaining parts taken from reference TRBV9 and TRBJ1-3, reads DSGVTQTPKHLITATGQRVTLRCSPRSGDLSVYWYQQSLDQGLQFLIQYYNGEERAKGNILERFSAQQFPDLHSELNLSSLELGDSALYFCASSPGSGNTIYFGEGSWLTVV.

Comments on this clone: This specimen includes other DNA sequences encoding the same CDR3. The chain combines TRBV5-6 with TRBJ2-7; D gene uncertain. There are 13 residues in the CDR3. The germline V gene has CDR1 SGHDT and CDR2 YYEEEE. V dropped 1 base and J dropped 2 bases, with 7 bases sitting between them. CDR3 residues: CASSLLAAYEQYF. The CDR3, as DNA: TGTGCCAGCAGCTTGTTAGCAGCCTACGAGCAGTACTTC.